This T cell receptor (beta chain) was found in a study of response to subunit inactivated influenza vaccine. Germline CDR1 reads DFQATT; CDR2 reads SNEGSKA (reference sequence). Unmatched junction bases numbered 12, after V lost 3 bases and J lost 7 bases. The CDR3 length is 16 residues. This clonotype was found a few times. TCRdb analysed the RT-PCR reads with MiXCR anew, one entry per CDR3 protein. Among about 540,000 distinct CDR3 sequences listed, roughly 23% were seen once. These same records also appear under a second study, on T cells expressing NK-cell markers. This second study notes: The authors generated TCR beta cDNA through 5'RACE template switching with UMIs. Repertoire data for TCR beta were derived from sorted T cells (CD3+CD56+NKG2C+, CD3+CD56+NKG2C- and CD3+CD56-NKG2C+). The share of CD8+ T cells held by dominant NKG2C+ clonotypes was roughly 1.0-7.5% in six donors.

The source is a man aged 50-60 years who received an inactivated influenza vaccine. The specimen was CD4+ T cells sorted from PBMCs, collected 11 to 12 days after vaccination. The chain couples TRBV20-1 to TRBJ1-5; TRBD1 matches at 10 bases. CDR3 nucleotides: TGCAGTGCTAGGGCGGACAGGGGGGAATTTGAGCAGCCCCAGCATTTT. Residues: CSARADRGEFEQPQHF.